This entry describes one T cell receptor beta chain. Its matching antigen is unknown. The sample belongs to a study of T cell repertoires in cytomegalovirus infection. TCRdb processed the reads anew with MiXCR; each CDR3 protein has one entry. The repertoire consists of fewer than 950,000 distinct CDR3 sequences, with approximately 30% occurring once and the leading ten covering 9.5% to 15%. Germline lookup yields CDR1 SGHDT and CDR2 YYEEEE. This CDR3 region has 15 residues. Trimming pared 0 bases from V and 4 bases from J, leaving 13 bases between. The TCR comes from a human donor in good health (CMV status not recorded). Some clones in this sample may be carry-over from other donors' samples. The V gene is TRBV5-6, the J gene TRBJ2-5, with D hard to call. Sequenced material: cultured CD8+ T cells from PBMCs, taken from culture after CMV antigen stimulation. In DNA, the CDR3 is TGTGCCAGCAGCTTGGCGTCAGGATTGAGAGAGACCCAGTACTTC. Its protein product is CASSLASGLRETQYF.